This TCR beta chain is drawn from a study of T cells after posttransplantation cyclophosphamide. The study's findings and limits: Recipient CMV seropositivity and CMV reactivation strongly tracked TRB clonality.

The CDR3 runs 15 residues. The germline V gene encodes CDR1 SGHKS and CDR2 YYEKEE (reference sequence). Between the trimmed V and J ends, which lost 3 bases and 0 bases, there was a span of 13 bases. Assay: immunoSEQ multiplex PCR; the TCRdb copy retains only in-frame clones and omits some. The profile shows around 14,000 clones, roughly 71% of them singletons. The table lists this clone with a count of one. The antigen is unknown. Sequenced material: memory CD4+ T cells sorted from PBMCs. The TCR comes from a man aged 50 or older. The chain combines TRBV5-5 with TRBJ2-7, with a possible D match to TRBD2 (5 bases). CDR3 bases: TGTGCCAGCAGCTGGGAGTGGCGGACCTCCTACGAGCAGTACTTC. This codes for CASSWEWRTSYEQYF. The entire variable domain, with the rest obtained from reference TRBV5-5 and TRBJ2-7, is as follows: DAGVTQSPTHLIKTRGQQVTLRCSPISGHKSVSWYQQVLGQGPQFIFQYYEKEERGRGNFPDRFSARQFPNYSSELNVNALLLGDSALYLCASSWEWRTSYEQYFGPGTRLTVT.